These T cell receptor beta chains were read from a single sample in a study of T-cell memory formation after mild COVID-19. TCRdb independently ran MiXCR on the 5' RACE reads; one entry per CDR3 protein. The data hold over 400,000 distinct CDR3 sequences, with 20% to 25% observed a single time. The sample consisted of PBMCs or a T cell subset sorted from them (not recorded which). Every receptor here comes from an adult woman who had mild COVID-19 (a few samples of this study predate the infection). Cell type and time point are not known. Each CDR3 is given with its conserved first and last residue. The D gene is left open where the match is weak. Clone size appears in some rows only: once, few, many, or a class for an expanded clone.

j_call	d_call	v_call	clone_size	cdr3_aa	cdr3_nt
TRBJ2-2	-	TRBV12-3/TRBV12-4	few	CASSLMGGNTGELFF	TGTGCCAGCAGTTTAATGGGAGGAAACACCGGGGAGCTGTTTTTT
TRBJ2-7	-	TRBV7-9	-	CASSTRGDPWEQYF	TGTGCCAGCAGCACCAGGGGGGACCCCTGGGAGCAGTACTTC
TRBJ1-2	-	TRBV9	few	CASALPGGYTF	TGTGCCAGCGCCCTGCCCGGGGGCTACACCTTC
TRBJ2-2	-	TRBV12-3/TRBV12-4	-	CASRPHELNTGELFF	TGTGCCAGCAGACCCCACGAGCTGAACACCGGGGAGCTGTTTTTT
TRBJ2-5	TRBD2	TRBV11-2	-	CASSLTSGGQETQYF	TGTGCCAGCAGCTTAACTAGCGGGGGGCAAGAGACCCAGTACTTC
TRBJ1-2	-	TRBV3-1	few	CASSQDGRPRGGYTF	TGTGCCAGCAGCCAAGATGGTAGACCCCGGGGCGGCTACACCTTC
TRBJ1-1	-	TRBV3-1	few	CASLGRGTEAFF	TGTGCCAGCCTGGGGCGCGGCACTGAAGCTTTCTTT
TRBJ1-1	-	TRBV15	few	CATSRDGMNTEAFF	TGTGCCACCAGCAGAGATGGGATGAACACTGAAGCTTTCTTT
TRBJ2-3	-	TRBV9	-	CASSVAPGHTQYF	TGTGCCAGCAGCGTAGCCCCTGGTCATACGCAGTATTTT
TRBJ2-5	-	TRBV7-2	-	CASSPERVMYQETQYF	TGTGCCAGCAGCCCCGAGAGGGTGATGTACCAAGAGACCCAGTACTTC
TRBJ2-1	-	TRBV10-3	-	CAISESRMGQFF	TGTGCCATCAGTGAGTCCCGAATGGGGCAGTTCTTC
TRBJ2-3	-	TRBV27	few	CASSRLTTRVGTDTQYF	TGTGCCAGCAGTCGCCTAACTACTAGGGTGGGCACAGATACGCAGTATTTT
TRBJ1-4	-	TRBV20-1	-	CSAPRAGSEKLFF	TGCAGTGCCCCTCGGGCAGGGTCTGAAAAACTGTTTTTT
TRBJ2-2	-	TRBV12-3/TRBV12-4	few	CASSLVRGGPTGELFF	TGTGCCAGCAGTTTAGTACGTGGGGGGCCCACCGGGGAGCTGTTTTTT
TRBJ2-1	-	TRBV20-1	-	CSGPAHNEQFF	TGCAGTGGGCCAGCGCACAATGAGCAGTTCTTC
TRBJ2-7	-	TRBV3-1	-	CASSFPGTDLGEQYF	TGTGCCAGCAGCTTCCCCGGGACTGATCTTGGCGAGCAGTACTTC
TRBJ1-1	-	TRBV5-6	-	CASSLGSLEAFF	TGTGCCAGCAGCTTGGGTAGCCTTGAAGCTTTCTTT
TRBJ2-7	TRBD1	TRBV29-1	few	CSVEGGWGQDHEQYF	TGCAGCGTTGAAGGGGGTTGGGGACAGGACCACGAGCAGTACTTC
TRBJ2-6	-	TRBV18	-	CASSPSAYGANVLTF	TGTGCCAGCTCACCGAGTGCCTATGGCGCCAACGTCCTGACTTTC
TRBJ2-1	TRBD1	TRBV30	-	CAWGGQSIDEQFF	TGTGCCTGGGGGGGACAGTCCATCGATGAGCAGTTCTTC
TRBJ2-1	-	TRBV15	-	CATSKVRRDRNEQFF	TGTGCCACCAGCAAAGTAAGGAGGGATCGAAATGAGCAGTTCTTC
TRBJ2-5	-	TRBV7-9	-	CASSFNPGVREETQYF	TGTGCCAGCAGCTTCAACCCGGGGGTCCGGGAAGAGACCCAGTACTTC
TRBJ2-3	-	TRBV7-9	-	CASSSLRTAAGTQYF	TGTGCCAGCAGCAGCCTAAGGACAGCGGCTGGTACGCAGTATTTT